This T cell receptor beta chain originates from a study of shared clonotypes between healthy human individuals. Those who donated were healthy HIV-negative adults, with no recent acute infections or vaccinations reported. CDR3 length: 15 amino acids. Trimming left V 1 base short and J 0 bases short, with 10 bases between. Germline V CDR1 and CDR2: SGHRS, YFSETQ. TCRdb's copy holds only in-frame clones and misses some; the assay was immunoSEQ multiplex PCR. The sample holds approximately 320,000 clones; around two thirds are singletons and the top ten take over 9%. Of note for this clone: Antigen: not known.

Study-wide points: Since donors were few, the genetic and exposure-history diversity represented was limited. Roughly 5% of naive CD4 clonotypes were shared across a handful of donors.

The sample comprised memory CD4+ T cells sorted from blood. Subset noted: CD45RA-negative fraction. The rearrangement links TRBV5-1 to TRBJ1-1; D is possibly TRBD1 (5 bases). The TCR comes from a man aged 30-40 years in good health. CDR3 coding DNA: TGCGCCAGCAGCTTGCTGGGGCGCATGAACACTGAAGCTTTCTTT. This encodes CASSLLGRMNTEAFF. The full variable domain, its missing parts supplied by reference TRBV5-1 and TRBJ1-1, is KAGVTQTPRYLIKTRGQQVTLSCSPISGHRSVSWYQQTPGQGLQFLFEYFSETQRNKGNFPGRFSGRQFSNSRSEMNVSTLELGDSALYLCASSLLGRMNTEAFFGQGTRLTVV.